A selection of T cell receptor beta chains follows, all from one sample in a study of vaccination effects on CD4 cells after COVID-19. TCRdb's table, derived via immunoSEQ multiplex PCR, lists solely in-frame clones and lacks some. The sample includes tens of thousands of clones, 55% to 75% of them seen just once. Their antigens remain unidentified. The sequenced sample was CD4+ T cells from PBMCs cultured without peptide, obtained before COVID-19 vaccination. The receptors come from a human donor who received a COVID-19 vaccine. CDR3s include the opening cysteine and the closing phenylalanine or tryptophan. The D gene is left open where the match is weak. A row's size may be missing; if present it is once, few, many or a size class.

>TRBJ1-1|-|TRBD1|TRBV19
TGTGCCAGTAGGGAAACAGGGGGGAACACTGAAGCTTTCTTT
CASRETGGNTEAFF
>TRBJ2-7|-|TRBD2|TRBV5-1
TGCGCCAGCAGCCCAACGGGACTAGCGGGGGGCTACGAGCAGTACTTC
CASSPTGLAGGYEQYF
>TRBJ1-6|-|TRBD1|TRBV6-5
TGTGCCACCGGACAGGGGGCACGGTCACCCCTCCACTTT
CATGQGARSPLHF
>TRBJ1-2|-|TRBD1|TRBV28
TGTGCCAGCAGCTCGGGACAGGGATTATCCTATGGCTACACCTTC
CASSSGQGLSYGYTF
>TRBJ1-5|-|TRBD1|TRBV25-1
TGTGCCAGCAGTGCGACAGGGGGCGGGTTAAGCAATCAGCCCCAGCATTTT
CASSATGGGLSNQPQHF
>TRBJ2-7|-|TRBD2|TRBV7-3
TGTGCCAGCAGCTCTAGCGGGGGTTACGAGCAGTACTTC
CASSSSGGYEQYF
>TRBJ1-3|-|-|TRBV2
TGTGCCAGCAGTGCGGGTCTTAGTTCTGGAAACACCATATATTTT
CASSAGLSSGNTIYF
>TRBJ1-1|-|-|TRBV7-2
TGTGCCAGCAGCTTAGTTGGGGTCTACACTGAAGCTTTCTTT
CASSLVGVYTEAFF
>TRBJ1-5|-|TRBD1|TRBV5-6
TGTGCCAGCAGCTCCGGACAGGTGGGGGGATGGCCCCAGCATTTT
CASSSGQVGGWPQHF
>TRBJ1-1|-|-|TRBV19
TGTGCCAGTAGTAGGGGGACGGGGGTTCGGATGAACACTGAAGCTTTCTTT
CASSRGTGVRMNTEAFF
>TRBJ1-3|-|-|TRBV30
TGTGCCTTCTCGTCCACCCGGCCGTCCCTTGGAAACACCATATATTTT
CAFSSTRPSLGNTIYF
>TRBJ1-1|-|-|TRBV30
TGTGCCTGGAGTGTACGCACGGACACTGAAGCTTTCTTT
CAWSVRTDTEAFF
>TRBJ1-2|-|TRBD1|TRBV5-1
TGCGCCAGCAGCTCGGGACAGAAGTATGGCTACACCTTC
CASSSGQKYGYTF
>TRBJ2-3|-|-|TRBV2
TGTGCCGACCAAAAAGGGGTGGCAGATACGCAGTATTTT
CADQKGVADTQYF
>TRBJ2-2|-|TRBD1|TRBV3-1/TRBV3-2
TGTGCCAGCAGCCAAGATATAACAGGGGCGCGGGCCGGGGAGCTGTTTTTT
CASSQDITGARAGELFF
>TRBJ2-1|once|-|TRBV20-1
TGCAGTGCTAGAGATTGGGATGAGCAGTTCTTC
CSARDWDEQFF
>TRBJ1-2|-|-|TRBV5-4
TGTGCCAGCAGCCCCGGGGAGGGTGACTATGGCTACACCTTC
CASSPGEGDYGYTF
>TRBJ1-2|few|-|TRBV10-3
TGTGCCATCACCAGGGGTATGATGGATGGCTACACCTTC
CAITRGMMDGYTF
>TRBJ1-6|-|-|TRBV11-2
TGTGCCAGCAGCTTAGATCCGGGATCACCCCTCCACTTT
CASSLDPGSPLHF
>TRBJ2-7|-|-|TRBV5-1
TGCGCCAGCAGCTTTAGGGGTGGCCCCTACGAGCAGTACTTC
CASSFRGGPYEQYF
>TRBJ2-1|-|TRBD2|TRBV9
TGTGCCAGCAGCCAAGGACTAGCAGGTGAGCAGTTCTTC
CASSQGLAGEQFF
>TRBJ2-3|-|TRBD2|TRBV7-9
TGTGCCAGCAGCTTACGGTCTCCGCGGGGGGGCACAGATACGCAGTATTTT
CASSLRSPRGGTDTQYF
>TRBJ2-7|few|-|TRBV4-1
TGCGCCAGCAGCCAAGCAGGGAATTACGAGCAGTACTTC
CASSQAGNYEQYF
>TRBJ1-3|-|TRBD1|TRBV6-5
TGTGCCAGCAGTCGTCCGACAGGGCGAGGGAACACCATATATTTT
CASSRPTGRGNTIYF
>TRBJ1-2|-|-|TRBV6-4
TGTGCCAGCAGTGACTCGAAGCGGTCCGGGGGTGGCTACACCTTC
CASSDSKRSGGGYTF
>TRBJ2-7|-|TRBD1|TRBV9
TGTGCCAGCAGCCCCCAGGGGGCTCTCTACGAGCAGTACTTC
CASSPQGALYEQYF
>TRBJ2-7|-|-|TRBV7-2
TGTGCCAGCAGCTTTGGACCGAGCTCCTACGAGCAGTACTTC
CASSFGPSSYEQYF
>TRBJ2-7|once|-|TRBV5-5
TGTGCCAGCAGGACAGAGAGCTCCTACGAGCAGTACTTC
CASRTESSYEQYF
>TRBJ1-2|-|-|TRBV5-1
TGCGCCAGCAGCTTAAGGGGTCTCAACTATGGCTACACCTTC
CASSLRGLNYGYTF
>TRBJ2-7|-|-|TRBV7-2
TGTGCCAGCAGCCCGACCCAACACGAGCAGTACTTC
CASSPTQHEQYF
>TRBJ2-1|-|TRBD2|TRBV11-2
TGTGCCAGCAGCTCGACTAGCGGGCGTTACAATGAGCAGTTCTTC
CASSSTSGRYNEQFF
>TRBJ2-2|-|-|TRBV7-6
TGTGCCAGCAGCTTAGACTGGAGGCGGATAGTTTCGCGGGGAATGAACACCGGGGAGCTGTTTTTT
CASSLDWRRIVSRGMNTGELFF
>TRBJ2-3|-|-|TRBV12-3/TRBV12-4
TGTGCCAGCAGTGAGACAGATACGCAGTATTTT
CASSETDTQYF
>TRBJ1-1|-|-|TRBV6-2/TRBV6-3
TGTGCCAGCAGTTTGAGGAGAAATATGGGTTTGTCATCTGAAGCTTTCTTT
CASSLRRNMGLSSEAFF
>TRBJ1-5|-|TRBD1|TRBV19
TGTGCCAGTAGCCCCGGGACAGGGGACAATCAGCCCCAGCATTTT
CASSPGTGDNQPQHF
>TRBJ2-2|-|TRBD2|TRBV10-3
TGTGCCATCAGTGAGTCAGCAGGGACTACCCCAGGGGAGCTGTTTTTT
CAISESAGTTPGELFF
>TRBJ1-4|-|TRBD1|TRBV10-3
TGTGCCATCAGTCCCCGGGACAGGGGAAGTCAACTGTTTTTT
CAISPRDRGSQLFF
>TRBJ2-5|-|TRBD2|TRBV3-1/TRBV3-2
TGTGCCAGCAGCCCCTCGGGGGGGTCAGGGGCCCAGTACTTC
CASSPSGGSGAQYF
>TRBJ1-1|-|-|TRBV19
TGTGCCAGTGCCTCGGGGGTCTCGGGGAAAGCTTTCTTT
CASASGVSGKAFF
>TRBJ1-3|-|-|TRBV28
TGTGCCAGCAGCCCCCCAGGCAGCTTCCATTCCTCTGGAAACACCATATATTTT
CASSPPGSFHSSGNTIYF
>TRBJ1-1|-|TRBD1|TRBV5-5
TGTGCCAGCAGCTTGTCAGGGGGGAACACTGAAGCTTTCTTT
CASSLSGGNTEAFF
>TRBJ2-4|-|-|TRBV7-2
TGTGCCAGCAGCCCCGGGACAGCCAAAAACATTCAGTACTTC
CASSPGTAKNIQYF
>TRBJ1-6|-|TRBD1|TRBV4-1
TGCGCCAGCAGCCAAGGAAGGGGACAGGGGTATTCACCCCTCCACTTT
CASSQGRGQGYSPLHF
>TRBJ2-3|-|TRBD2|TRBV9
TGTGCCAGCAGCGTTCCCGGGGGGGCGGGGGATACGCAGTATTTT
CASSVPGGAGDTQYF
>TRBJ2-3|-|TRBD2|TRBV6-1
TGTGCCAGCAGGGAAGCGGGAGGGGGAGATACGCAGTATTTT
CASREAGGGDTQYF
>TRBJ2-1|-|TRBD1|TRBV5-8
TGTGCCAGCAGCTTGGTGCAGGGGGCTCTGGTCTTC
CASSLVQGALVF
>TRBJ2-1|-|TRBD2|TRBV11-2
TGTGCCAGCAGCTTGGCGGGAGGGTCCTACAATGAGCAGTTCTTC
CASSLAGGSYNEQFF
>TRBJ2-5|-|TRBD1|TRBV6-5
TGTGCCAGCAGTTACTCAGGGGGCGGTTTGAAGACCCAGTACTTC
CASSYSGGGLKTQYF